One sample yielded the 27 T cell receptor beta chains listed below, sequenced in a study of blood T cell repertoires in COVID-19. This table comes from immunoSEQ multiplex PCR, and its TCRdb copy is limited to in-frame clones, with some not included. The table has about 160,000 clones, roughly 80% seen once; the top ten hold about 7.8%. The sample consisted of peripheral blood. These receptors all stem from a man in his sixties with acute or convalescent COVID-19.

The chain joins TRBV5-6 to TRBJ2-2, with 8 bases that match TRBD2. Trimming at V came to 4 bases and at J to 6 bases, leaving 5 bases not matched to a gene. This CDR3 comprises 14 residues. Germline V gene data show CDR1 as SGHDT and CDR2 as YYEEEE. In nucleotides, the CDR3 is TGTGCCAGCAGCGAGACTAGCGTCCCCGGGGAGCTGTTTTTT. Protein: CASSETSVPGELFF.

The chain uses TRBV19 and TRBJ1-2; D is unclear. CDR3 length: 12 amino acids. Germline loops: CDR1 LNHDA, CDR2 SQIVND (reference sequence). Trimming removed 2 bases at V and 5 bases at J, with 6 bases between. The CDR3, as DNA: TGTGCCAGTAGTATAAGTAGTTATGGCTACACCTTC. Its translation: CASSISSYGYTF.

V usage is TRBV14 and J usage is TRBJ1-2; the D is unclear. The V end lost 2 bases, the J end lost 4 bases, and 8 bases lay between the germline ends. The CDR3 covers 13 residues. The V gene's germline CDR1 is SGHDN and CDR2 FVKESK. As DNA, the CDR3 is TGTGCCAGCAGCCAATCCCTTTCCTATGGCTACACCTTC. It encodes CASSQSLSYGYTF. The full variable domain, its missing parts supplied by reference TRBV14 and TRBJ1-2, is EAGVTQFPSHSVIEKGQTVTLRCDPISGHDNLYWYRRVMGKEIKFLLHFVKESKQDESGMPNNRFLAERTGGTYSTLKVQPAELEDSGVYFCASSQSLSYGYTFGSGTRLTVV.

The rearrangement joins TRBV6-5 to TRBJ1-1, with 7 bases aligning to TRBD1. This CDR3 region has 15 residues. V dropped 0 bases and J dropped 7; count of bases not matched to a gene: 8. Per germline, CDR1 MNHEY and CDR2 SVGAGI. CDR3 nucleotide sequence: TGTGCCAGCAGTTACTCTGACAGGGTCATGGGTGAAGCTTTCTTT. Translation: CASSYSDRVMGEAFF.

The CDR3 DNA sequence: TGTGCCAGCAGTGGCCGGGATAGCAATCAGCCCCAGCATTTT. Encoded protein: CASSGRDSNQPQHF. The chain carries TRBV6-6 and TRBJ1-5; D is ambiguous. The CDR3 has 14 residues. Germline V CDR1 and CDR2: MNHNY, SVGAGI (reference sequence). Trimming pared 5 bases from V and 0 bases from J, leaving 8 bases between.

This clone was recorded once. The chain has TRBV7-9 and TRBJ2-7, with D perhaps matching TRBD2 (6 bases). V was pared by 5 bases and J by 3 bases, with 11 bases between. The CDR3 spans 13 residues. The germline CDR1 and CDR2 sequences are SEHNR and FQNEAQ (reference sequence). CDR3 loop: CASSPVGGYEQYF. The DNA for the CDR3 is TGTGCCAGCAGCCCTGTGGGGGGCTACGAGCAGTACTTC.

This clone appeared a few times. V usage is TRBV7-9 and J usage is TRBJ2-7, with 7 bases identical to TRBD1. This CDR3 comprises 15 residues. J gave up 0 bases and V 4 bases, and 6 bases lay outside the gene matches. Per the germline V gene, CDR1 is SEHNR and CDR2 is FQNEAQ (reference sequence). CDR3 sequence: CASSSAGTDSYEQYF. The CDR3 bases are TGTGCCAGCAGCTCAGCCGGGACAGACTCCTACGAGCAGTACTTC.

The chain employs TRBV5-1 and TRBJ1-2, with D perhaps matching TRBD1 (5 bases). CDR3 size: 15 residues. Deletions cut 0 bases from V and 4 bases from J, with 13 bases between. Germline-derived CDR1 and CDR2 are SGHRS and YFSETQ. CDR3 nucleotide sequence: TGCGCCAGCAGCTTGGGAAAGGGGCCGGGCTATGGCTACACCTTC. Protein: CASSLGKGPGYGYTF.

The chain carries TRBV5-5 and TRBJ1-6; 8 nucleotides agree with TRBD1. J was trimmed by 2 bases and V by 4 bases; bases with no gene match: 2. CDR3 length equals 15 residues. The germline CDR1 and CDR2 sequences are SGHKS and YYEKEE (reference sequence). In nucleotides, the CDR3 is TGTGCCAGCAGCCTACAGGGGGCCTATAATTCACCCCTCCACTTT. Translated, it gives CASSLQGAYNSPLHF. The full variable domain, completed using reference TRBV5-5 and TRBJ1-6, is DAGVTQSPTHLIKTRGQQVTLRCSPISGHKSVSWYQQVLGQGPQFIFQYYEKEERGRGNFPDRFSARQFPNYSSELNVNALLLGDSALYLCASSLQGAYNSPLHFGNGTRLTVT.

J is TRBJ2-1 and V is TRBV29-1; TRBD1 might be the D (6 bases). The CDR3 is made up of 15 amino acids. V lost 2 bases and J lost 6, with 17 bases in between. The germline gives CDR1 SQVTM, CDR2 ANQGSEA. CDR3 sequence (DNA): TGCAGCGTTGAAATTCACAGGGAAGGGAGCAATGAGCAGTTCTTC. Translating it yields CSVEIHREGSNEQFF.

The genes are TRBV6-2 or TRBV6-3 and TRBJ2-7, with D possibly TRBD2 on 5 matching bases. CDR3 length: 15 residues. The V and J ends lost 2 bases and 7 bases respectively, with 18 bases between them. Germline CDR1 MNHEY, CDR2 SVGEGT. The DNA of the CDR3 is TGTGCCAGCAGTTACATCGAGGGCGGAGACGGAGAGCAGTACTTC. This encodes CASSYIEGGDGEQYF.

In this sample, this clone turned up once. This chain connects TRBV7-2 to TRBJ2-1; D is possibly TRBD1 (5 bases). V lost 4 bases to trimming and J lost 7 bases, with 17 bases between them. The CDR3 consists of 15 residues. Germline CDR1 reads SGHTA; CDR2 reads FQGNSA. Here the CDR3 DNA reads TGTGCCAGCAGCTCTCAGGGTTATGGTTTGAATGAGCAGTTCTTC. Translated: CASSSQGYGLNEQFF.

DNA for the CDR3: TGTGCCAGCAGCTTAGGCCGGGACAGGGAAGCTTTCTTT. Amino acids: CASSLGRDREAFF. The V and J genes are TRBV11-2 and TRBJ1-1; 8 bases are shared with TRBD1. This CDR3 region has 13 residues. CDR1 and CDR2 (germline): SGHAT, FQNNGV. Trimming took 1 base from V and 8 from J; bases not matched to a gene: 3. The full variable domain, its missing parts supplied by reference TRBV11-2 and TRBJ1-1, is EAGVAQSPRYKIIEKRQSVAFWCNPISGHATLYWYQQILGQGPKLLIQFQNNGVVDDSQLPKDRFSAERLKGVDSTLKIQPAKLEDSAVYLCASSLGRDREAFFGQGTRLTVV.

J is TRBJ1-1 and V is TRBV10-3; D is possibly TRBD1 (6 bases). Trimming stripped 5 bases from V and 4 bases from J, with 20 bases between. The CDR3 sequence is 16 residues long. Germline V CDR1 and CDR2: ENHRY, SYGVKD. The CDR3 DNA follows: TGTGCCATCAGTCCTTTACAGGACAGCCTGAGCACTGAAGCTTTCTTT. Its protein is CAISPLQDSLSTEAFF.

The CDR3 sequence: CASSQAQSNPNYGYTF. The DNA for the CDR3 is TGCGCCAGCAGCCAAGCCCAGTCGAATCCTAACTATGGCTACACCTTC. The rearrangement uses TRBV4-1 and TRBJ1-2; D remains unclear. The length of the CDR3 is 16 residues. Trimming took off 1 base at V and 0 bases at J, with 12 bases between the two ends. Germline V gene data show CDR1 as MGHRA and CDR2 as YSYEKL.

J is TRBJ2-7 and V is TRBV11-2, with D maybe TRBD1 (6 bases). The CDR3 consists of 13 residues. Deletions cut 2 bases from V and 5 bases from J, with 10 bases between. CDR1 and CDR2 from the germline V gene are SGHAT and FQNNGV. CDR3 region: CASSLNRVHEQYF. The CDR3 bases are TGTGCCAGCAGCTTAAACAGGGTCCACGAGCAGTACTTC.

This chain links TRBV3-1 (or the pseudogene TRBV3-2) with TRBJ2-7, with D unresolved. The CDR3 is 12 amino acids. CDR1 and CDR2 (germline): LGHDT, YNNKEL (reference sequence). Trimming took off 1 base at V and 7 bases at J, with 8 bases between the two ends. The CDR3 protein is CASSQGSLEQYF. The CDR3 nucleotides are TGTGCCAGCAGCCAAGGTAGCTTGGAGCAGTACTTC.

This chain joins TRBV25-1 and TRBJ2-2; 8 nucleotides match TRBD1. This CDR3 is 16 amino acids long. J gave up 6 bases and V 1 base, and 7 bases lay outside the gene matches. Looked up from germline, CDR1 is MGHDK and CDR2 is SYGVNS. The CDR3, as DNA: TGTGCCAGCAGTGAATCGTCACAGGGGGTCTCCGGGGAGCTGTTTTTT. Protein: CASSESSQGVSGELFF.

CDR3 in amino acids: CASSPSPHRVEAYEQYF. The CDR3 DNA reads as TGTGCCAGTAGTCCCTCCCCCCACAGGGTTGAAGCATACGAGCAGTACTTC. The genes are TRBV19 and TRBJ2-7; D might be TRBD1 (6 bases). The CDR3 runs 17 residues. The V end was cut by 5 bases, the J end by 4 bases, with 24 bases between. Germline CDR1 reads LNHDA; CDR2 reads SQIVND (reference sequence).

CDR3: CASSLGWGRRDTEAFF. The DNA for the CDR3 is TGCGCCAGCAGCTTGGGCTGGGGGCGGCGGGACACTGAAGCTTTCTTT. The V gene is TRBV5-1, the J gene TRBJ1-1; maybe TRBD1 (6 bases). This CDR3 has 16 amino acids. Between the trimmed V and J ends, which lost 0 bases and 3 bases, there was a span of 15 bases. The V gene's germline CDR1 is SGHRS and CDR2 YFSETQ.

The gene calls are TRBV6-5 and TRBJ1-5; 7 nucleotides line up with TRBD1. The CDR3 totals 13 residues. Germline CDR1 and CDR2: MNHEY and SVGAGI. The junction had 6 bases not matched to a gene; V was cut back by 3 bases and J by 10 bases. CDR3 residues: CASSYYDRDPQHF. CDR3 coding DNA: TGTGCCAGCAGTTATTACGACAGGGATCCCCAGCATTTT.

The gene calls are TRBV5-5 and TRBJ1-5, with TRBD1 matching 7 bases. Germline trimming cut 2 bases from V and 4 bases from J; bases unmatched to any gene: 15. From germline, CDR1 is SGHKS and CDR2 YYEKEE (reference sequence). The CDR3 consists of 18 residues. CDR3 amino acids: CASSFRPQGDSQNQPQHF. The CDR3 nucleotides read TGTGCCAGCAGCTTCCGCCCCCAGGGGGACAGCCAAAATCAGCCCCAGCATTTT.

The chain is built from TRBV27 and TRBJ2-3; 7 bases align to TRBD1. V was clipped by 5 bases and J by 2 bases; unmatched bases: 13. CDR3 length: 17 residues. Germline CDR1 is MNHEY and CDR2 is SMNVEV (reference sequence). CDR3: CASSPTTTGTVTDTQYF. CDR3 nucleotide sequence: TGTGCCAGCAGTCCGACCACGACCGGGACAGTCACAGATACGCAGTATTTT.

The chain is built from TRBV4-1 and TRBJ2-1, with 8 nucleotides matching TRBD2. Trimming cost V 3 bases and J 3 bases; bases outside gene matches: 7. The germline CDR1 and CDR2 sequences are MGHRA and YSYEKL. CDR3 length: 16 residues. The CDR3 reads CASSQGGSGDYNEQFF. The DNA of the CDR3 is TGCGCCAGCAGCCAGGGGGGTAGCGGGGACTACAATGAGCAGTTCTTC.

The rearrangement uses TRBV29-1 and TRBJ2-3, with 9 bases lining up with TRBD1. The germline V gene encodes CDR1 SQVTM and CDR2 ANQGSEA. The CDR3 covers 15 residues. Losses at the gene ends were 1 base for V and 1 base for J; bases not matched to a gene: 3. CDR3 DNA sequence: TGCAGCGTTGAAGGGGACAGGGATGGCACAGATACGCAGTATTTT. This sequence encodes CSVEGDRDGTDTQYF.

The gene calls are TRBV30 and TRBJ2-1, with 7 positions matching TRBD1. Germline V gene sequence: CDR1 GTSNPN, CDR2 SVGIG (reference sequence). Trimming cost V 1 base and J 3 bases; bases outside gene matches: 6. The length of the CDR3 is 15 residues. This chain's CDR3 is CAWSGDRMGYNEQFF. The CDR3 DNA is TGTGCCTGGAGTGGGGACAGAATGGGCTACAATGAGCAGTTCTTC.

This clone was observed a single time. This chain connects TRBV6-1 to TRBJ1-2; 11 nucleotides agree with TRBD1. V gave up 3 bases and J gave up 5 bases; unmatched junction bases: 5. Germline values: CDR1 MNHNS, CDR2 SASEGT. The CDR3 is 15 residues long. CDR3 in DNA: TGTGCCAGCAGTGATGGACAGGGGGCCGGGTATGGCTACACCTTC. Protein sequence: CASSDGQGAGYGYTF.